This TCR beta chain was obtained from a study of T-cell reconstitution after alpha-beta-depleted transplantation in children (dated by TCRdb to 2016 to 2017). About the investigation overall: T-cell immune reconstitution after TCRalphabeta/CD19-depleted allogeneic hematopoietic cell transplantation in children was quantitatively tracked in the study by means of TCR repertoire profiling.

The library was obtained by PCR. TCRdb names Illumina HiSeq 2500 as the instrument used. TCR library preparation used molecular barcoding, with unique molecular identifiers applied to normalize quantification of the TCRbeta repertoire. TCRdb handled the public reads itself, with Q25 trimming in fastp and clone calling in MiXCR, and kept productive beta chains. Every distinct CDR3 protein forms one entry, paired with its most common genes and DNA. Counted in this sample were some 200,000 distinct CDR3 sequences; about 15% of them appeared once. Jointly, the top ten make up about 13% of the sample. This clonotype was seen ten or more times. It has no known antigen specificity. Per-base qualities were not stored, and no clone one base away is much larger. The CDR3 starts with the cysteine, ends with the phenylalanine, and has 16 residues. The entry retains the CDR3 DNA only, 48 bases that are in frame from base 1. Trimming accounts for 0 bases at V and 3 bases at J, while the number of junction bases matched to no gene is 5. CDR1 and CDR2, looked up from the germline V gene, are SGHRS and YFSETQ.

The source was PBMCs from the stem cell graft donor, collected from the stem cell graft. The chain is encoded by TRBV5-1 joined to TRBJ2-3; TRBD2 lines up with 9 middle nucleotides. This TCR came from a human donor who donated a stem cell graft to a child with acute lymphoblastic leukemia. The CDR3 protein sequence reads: CASSLEAGGGTDTQYF. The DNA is TGCGCCAGCAGCTTGGAAGCGGGAGGCGGGACAGATACGCAGTATTTT.